This T cell receptor (beta chain) was profiled in a study of blood T cell repertoires in COVID-19. Sequencing was performed with immunoSEQ multiplex PCR; in TCRdb, only in-frame clones are kept and a portion is missing. The sample includes about 60,000 clones, just under 90% seen only once; the top ten take more than 1.2%. Trimming took 6 bases from V and 3 from J, leaving 16 bases between them. This CDR3 is 15 amino acids long. Germline CDR1 reads MDHEN; CDR2 reads SYDVKM. The specimen was peripheral blood. The sequence was collected from a man between 60 and 70 years old with acute or convalescent COVID-19. This chain links TRBV28 with TRBJ2-3; a possible D gene is TRBD1 (6 bases). The CDR3, as DNA: TGTGCCAGCAGAGGGGGTGGGCAGGGGACAGATACGCAGTATTTT. The encoded protein is CASRGGGQGTDTQYF.